This T cell receptor beta chain originates from a study of read filtering for tumor transcriptome and immune sequencing. Study details: The cohort had over 16 men and approximately 13 women aged roughly 47 to 85, mean roughly 70 years. Revised staging placed roughly 8 patients in R-ISS I, some 17 in II, more than five in III. Whole-transcriptome libraries were prepared after DNase treatment. Regarding the study as a whole: Single-read clonotypes: 80% to 90% of IR-seq clonotypes (roughly 4% of reads), 74.6% of RNA-seq clonotypes (nearly 45% of reads).

The germline CDR1 and CDR2 sequences are LGHDT and YNNKEL (reference sequence). After removal of 4 bases from V and 6 bases from J, the junction contained 7 bases not matched to a gene. This CDR3 is 14 amino acids long. This clonotype was detected ten times or more. Its matching antigen is unknown. The library was built from 400 ng RNA with molecular barcoded adaptors for alpha/delta and beta/gamma chains. TCRdb passed the reads through MiXCR, listing each CDR3 protein once. The data contain some 41,000 distinct CDR3 sequences, roughly an eighth of them seen just once; the ten biggest clones take up about 38%.

The clonotype originates from a donor at least 40 years old with multiple myeloma. The chain employs TRBV3-1 and TRBJ2-7, with 9 bases fitting TRBD2. Sequencing was done on a sample of a population of CD138-negative cells sorted from bone marrow. The CDR3 DNA is TGTGCCAGCAGCCCCCCATCGGGACTAGCCGAGCAGTACTTC. This sequence encodes CASSPPSGLAEQYF.